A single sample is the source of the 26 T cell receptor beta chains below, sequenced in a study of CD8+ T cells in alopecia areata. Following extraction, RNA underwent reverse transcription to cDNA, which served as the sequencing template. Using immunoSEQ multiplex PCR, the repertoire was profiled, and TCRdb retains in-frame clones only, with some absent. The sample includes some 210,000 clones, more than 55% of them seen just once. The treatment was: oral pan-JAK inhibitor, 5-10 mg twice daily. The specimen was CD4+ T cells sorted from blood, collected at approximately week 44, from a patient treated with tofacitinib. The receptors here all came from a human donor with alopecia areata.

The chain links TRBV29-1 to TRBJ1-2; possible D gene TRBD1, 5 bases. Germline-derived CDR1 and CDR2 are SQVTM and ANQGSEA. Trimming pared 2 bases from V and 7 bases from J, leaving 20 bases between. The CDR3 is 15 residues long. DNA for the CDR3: TGCAGCGTTGAAAACCACCCCGAGGACACGGGTGGCTACACCTTC. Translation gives CSVENHPEDTGGYTF.

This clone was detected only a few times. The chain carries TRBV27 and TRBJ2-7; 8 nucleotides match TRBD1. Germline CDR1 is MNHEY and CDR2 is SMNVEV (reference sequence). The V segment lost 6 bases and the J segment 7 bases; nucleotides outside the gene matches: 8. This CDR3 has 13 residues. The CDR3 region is CASSPDRDGEQYF. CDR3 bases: TGTGCCAGCAGCCCGGACAGGGACGGGGAGCAGTACTTC.

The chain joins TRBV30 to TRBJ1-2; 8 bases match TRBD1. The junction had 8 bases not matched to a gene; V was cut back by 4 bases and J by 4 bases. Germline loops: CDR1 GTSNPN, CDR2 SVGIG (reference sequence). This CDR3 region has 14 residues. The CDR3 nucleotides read TGTGCCTGGAATCAGGGGGCGACCGCCTATGGCTACACCTTC. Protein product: CAWNQGATAYGYTF.

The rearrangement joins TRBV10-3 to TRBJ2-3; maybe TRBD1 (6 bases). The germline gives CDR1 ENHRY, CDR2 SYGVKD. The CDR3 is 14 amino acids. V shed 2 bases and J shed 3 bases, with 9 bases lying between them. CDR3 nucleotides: TGTGCCATCAGTGAGGGAACAGGGACAGATACGCAGTATTTT. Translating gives CAISEGTGTDTQYF.

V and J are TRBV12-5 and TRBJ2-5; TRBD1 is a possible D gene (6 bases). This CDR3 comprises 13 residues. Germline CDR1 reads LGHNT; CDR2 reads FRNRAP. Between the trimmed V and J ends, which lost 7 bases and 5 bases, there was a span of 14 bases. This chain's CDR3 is CASAQGGWETQYF. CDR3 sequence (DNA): TGTGCTAGTGCCCAAGGGGGATGGGAGACCCAGTACTTC.

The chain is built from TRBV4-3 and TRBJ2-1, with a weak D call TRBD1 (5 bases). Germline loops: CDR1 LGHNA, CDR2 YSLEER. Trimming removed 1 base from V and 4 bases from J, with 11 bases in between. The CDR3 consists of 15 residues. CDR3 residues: CASSQGQYSYNEQFF. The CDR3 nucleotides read TGCGCCAGCAGCCAAGGACAGTATTCTTACAATGAGCAGTTCTTC.

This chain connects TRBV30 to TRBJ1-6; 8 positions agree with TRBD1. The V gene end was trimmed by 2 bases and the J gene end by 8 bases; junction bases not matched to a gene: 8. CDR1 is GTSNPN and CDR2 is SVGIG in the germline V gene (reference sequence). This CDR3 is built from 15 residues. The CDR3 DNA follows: TGTGCCTGGAGTCGAATCGGACAGGGAGATTCACCCCTCCACTTT. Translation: CAWSRIGQGDSPLHF.

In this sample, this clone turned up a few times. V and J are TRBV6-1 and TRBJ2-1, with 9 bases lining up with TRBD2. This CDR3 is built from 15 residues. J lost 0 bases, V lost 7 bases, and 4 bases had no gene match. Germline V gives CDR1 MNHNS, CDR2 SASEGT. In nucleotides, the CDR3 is TGTGCCAGCATAGCGGGGGTGGCCTCCTACAATGAGCAGTTCTTC. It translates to CASIAGVASYNEQFF.

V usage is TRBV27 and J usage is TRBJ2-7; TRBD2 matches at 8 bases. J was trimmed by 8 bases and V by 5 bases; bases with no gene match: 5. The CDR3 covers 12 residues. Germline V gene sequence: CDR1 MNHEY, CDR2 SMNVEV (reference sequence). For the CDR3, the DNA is TGTGCCAGCAGTCCCCGGGGGGGTAAGCAGTACTTC. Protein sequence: CASSPRGGKQYF.

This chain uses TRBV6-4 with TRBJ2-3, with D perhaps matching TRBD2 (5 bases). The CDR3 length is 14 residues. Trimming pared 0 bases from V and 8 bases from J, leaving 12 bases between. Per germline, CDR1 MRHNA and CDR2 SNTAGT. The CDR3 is CASSDSTLVSTQYF. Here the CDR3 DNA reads TGTGCCAGCAGTGACTCGACACTAGTTAGTACGCAGTATTTT.

CDR3 DNA: TGTGCCAGCAGCTCGGACGGAAATGAAAAACTGTTTTTT. Amino acids: CASSSDGNEKLFF. This chain joins TRBV7-2 and TRBJ1-4; no clear D gene. Germline CDR1 and CDR2: SGHTA and FQGNSA. Trimming stripped 4 bases from V and 5 bases from J, with 8 bases between. The CDR3 covers 13 residues.

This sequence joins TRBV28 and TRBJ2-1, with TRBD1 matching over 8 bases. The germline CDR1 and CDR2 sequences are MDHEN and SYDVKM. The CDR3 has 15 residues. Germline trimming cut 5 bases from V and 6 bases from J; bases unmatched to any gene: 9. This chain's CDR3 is CASSPTGQGGNEQFF. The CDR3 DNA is TGTGCCAGCAGTCCGACCGGACAGGGCGGCAATGAGCAGTTCTTC. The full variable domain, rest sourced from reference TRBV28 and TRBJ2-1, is DVKVTQSSRYLVKRTGEKVFLECVQDMDHENMFWYRQDPGLGLRLIYFSYDVKMKEKGDIPEGYSVSREKKERFSLILESASTNQTSMYLCASSPTGQGGNEQFFGPGTRLTVL.

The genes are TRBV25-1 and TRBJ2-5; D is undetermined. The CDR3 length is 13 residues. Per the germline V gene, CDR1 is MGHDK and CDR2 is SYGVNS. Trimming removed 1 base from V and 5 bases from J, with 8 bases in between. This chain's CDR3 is CASSEWVGETQYF. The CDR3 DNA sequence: TGTGCCAGCAGTGAATGGGTCGGGGAGACCCAGTACTTC.

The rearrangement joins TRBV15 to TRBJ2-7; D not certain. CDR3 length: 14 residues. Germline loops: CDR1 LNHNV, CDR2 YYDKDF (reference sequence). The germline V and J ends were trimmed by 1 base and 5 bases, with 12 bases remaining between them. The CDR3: CATSRGEVEDEQYF. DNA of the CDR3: TGTGCCACCAGCAGAGGTGAGGTAGAGGACGAGCAGTACTTC.

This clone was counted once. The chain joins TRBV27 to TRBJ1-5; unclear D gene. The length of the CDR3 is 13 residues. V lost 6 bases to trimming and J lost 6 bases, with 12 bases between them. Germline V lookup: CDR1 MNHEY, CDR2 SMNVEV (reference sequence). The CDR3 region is CASRPEGTQPQHF. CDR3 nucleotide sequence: TGTGCCAGCAGACCCGAGGGCACTCAGCCCCAGCATTTT.

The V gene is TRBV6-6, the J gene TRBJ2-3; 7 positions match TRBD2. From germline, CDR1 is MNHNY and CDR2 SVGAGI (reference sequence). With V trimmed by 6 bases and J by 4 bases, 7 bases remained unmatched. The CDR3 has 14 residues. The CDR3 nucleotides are TGTGCCAGCAGCGACGGGGGGTTAGCAGATACGCAGTATTTT. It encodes CASSDGGLADTQYF.

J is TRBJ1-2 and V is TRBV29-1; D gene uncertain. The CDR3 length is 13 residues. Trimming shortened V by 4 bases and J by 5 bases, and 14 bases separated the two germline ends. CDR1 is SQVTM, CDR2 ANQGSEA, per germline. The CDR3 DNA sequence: TGCAGCGTTGGACTGGGAGGTCGGTATGGCTACACCTTC. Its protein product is CSVGLGGRYGYTF.

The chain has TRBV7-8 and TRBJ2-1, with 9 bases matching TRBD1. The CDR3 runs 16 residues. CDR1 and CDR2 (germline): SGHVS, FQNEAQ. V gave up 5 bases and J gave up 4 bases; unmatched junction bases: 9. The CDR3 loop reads CASSVNTGGPYNEQFF. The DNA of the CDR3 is TGTGCCAGCAGCGTAAATACAGGGGGCCCATACAATGAGCAGTTCTTC.

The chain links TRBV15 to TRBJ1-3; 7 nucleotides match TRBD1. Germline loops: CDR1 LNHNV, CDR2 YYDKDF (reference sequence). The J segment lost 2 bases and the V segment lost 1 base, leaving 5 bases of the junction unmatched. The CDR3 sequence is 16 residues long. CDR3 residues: CATSRVEGAPGNTIYF. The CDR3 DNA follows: TGTGCCACCAGCAGAGTCGAGGGGGCGCCTGGAAACACCATATATTTT.

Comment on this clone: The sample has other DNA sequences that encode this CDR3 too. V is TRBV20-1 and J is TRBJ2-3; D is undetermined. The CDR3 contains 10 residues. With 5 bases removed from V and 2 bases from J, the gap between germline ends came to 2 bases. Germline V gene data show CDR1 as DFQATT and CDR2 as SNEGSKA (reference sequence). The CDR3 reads CSASTDTQYF. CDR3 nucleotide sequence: TGCAGTGCTTCCACAGATACGCAGTATTTT.

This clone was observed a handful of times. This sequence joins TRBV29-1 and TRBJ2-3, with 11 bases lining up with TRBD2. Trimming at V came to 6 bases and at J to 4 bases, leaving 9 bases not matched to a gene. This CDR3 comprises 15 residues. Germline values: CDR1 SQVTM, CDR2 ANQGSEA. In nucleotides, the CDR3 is TGCAGCGTCGCGAAGCTAGCGGGGGGTCCAGATACGCAGTATTTT. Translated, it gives CSVAKLAGGPDTQYF.

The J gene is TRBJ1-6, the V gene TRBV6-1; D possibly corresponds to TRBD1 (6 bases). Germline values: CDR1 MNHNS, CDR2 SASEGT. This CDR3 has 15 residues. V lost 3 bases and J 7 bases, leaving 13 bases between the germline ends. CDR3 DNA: TGTGCCAGCAGTGAGTTACAGGGAAGGAATTCACCCCTCCACTTT. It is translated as CASSELQGRNSPLHF.

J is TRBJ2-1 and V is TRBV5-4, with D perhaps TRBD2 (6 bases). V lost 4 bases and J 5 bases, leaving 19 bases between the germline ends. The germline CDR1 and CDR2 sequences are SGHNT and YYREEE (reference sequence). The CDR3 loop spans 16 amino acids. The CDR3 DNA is TGTGCCAGCAGCCCCCCGGGAGCGGCCTTCGACAATGAGCAGTTCTTC. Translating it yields CASSPPGAAFDNEQFF.

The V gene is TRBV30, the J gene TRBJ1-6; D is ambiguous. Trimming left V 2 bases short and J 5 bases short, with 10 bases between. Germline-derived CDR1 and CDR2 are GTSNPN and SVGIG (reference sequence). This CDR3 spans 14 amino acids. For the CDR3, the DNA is TGTGCCTGGAGTCCCGGTCTAAATAATTCACCCCTCCACTTT. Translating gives CAWSPGLNNSPLHF.

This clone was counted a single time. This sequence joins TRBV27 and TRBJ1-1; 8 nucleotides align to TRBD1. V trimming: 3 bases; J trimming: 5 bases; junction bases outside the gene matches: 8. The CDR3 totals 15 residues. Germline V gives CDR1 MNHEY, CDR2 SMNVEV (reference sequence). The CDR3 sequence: CASSLAGGVGTEAFF. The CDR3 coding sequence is TGTGCCAGCAGTTTGGCAGGGGGCGTAGGTACTGAAGCTTTCTTT.

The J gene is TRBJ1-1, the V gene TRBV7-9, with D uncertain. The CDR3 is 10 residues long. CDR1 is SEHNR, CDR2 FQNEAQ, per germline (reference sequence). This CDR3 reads CATKNTEAFF. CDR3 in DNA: TGTGCTACGAAGAACACTGAAGCTTTCTTT.